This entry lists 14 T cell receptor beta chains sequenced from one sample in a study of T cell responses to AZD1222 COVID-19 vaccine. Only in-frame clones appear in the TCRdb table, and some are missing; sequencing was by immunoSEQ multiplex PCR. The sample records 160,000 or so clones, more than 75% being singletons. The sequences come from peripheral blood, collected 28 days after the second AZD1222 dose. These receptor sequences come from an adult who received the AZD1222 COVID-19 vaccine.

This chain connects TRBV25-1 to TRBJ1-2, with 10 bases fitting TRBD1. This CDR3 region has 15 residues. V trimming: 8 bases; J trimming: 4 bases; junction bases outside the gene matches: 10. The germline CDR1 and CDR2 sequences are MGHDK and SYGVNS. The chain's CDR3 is CASQGGDRGGYGYTF. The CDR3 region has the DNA TGTGCCAGCCAAGGGGGGGACAGGGGAGGCTATGGCTACACCTTC.

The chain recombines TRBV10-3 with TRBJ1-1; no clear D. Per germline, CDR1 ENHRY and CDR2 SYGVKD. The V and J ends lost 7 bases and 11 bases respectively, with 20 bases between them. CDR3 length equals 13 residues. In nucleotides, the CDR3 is TGTGCCATCACTAACGACCGCAGTCCCGAGGCTTTCTTT. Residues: CAITNDRSPEAFF.

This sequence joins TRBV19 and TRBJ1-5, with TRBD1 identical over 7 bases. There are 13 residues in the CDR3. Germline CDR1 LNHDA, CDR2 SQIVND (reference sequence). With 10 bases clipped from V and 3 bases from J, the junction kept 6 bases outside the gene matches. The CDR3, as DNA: TGTGCCACTGAGGGGGCAATCAATCAGCCCCAGCATTTT. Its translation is CATEGAINQPQHF. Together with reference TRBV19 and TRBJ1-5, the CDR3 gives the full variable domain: DGGITQSPKYLFRKEGQNVTLSCEQNLNHDAMYWYRQDPGQGLRLIYYSQIVNDFQKGDIAEGYSVSREKKESFPLTVTSAQKNPTAFYLCATEGAINQPQHFGDGTRLSIL.

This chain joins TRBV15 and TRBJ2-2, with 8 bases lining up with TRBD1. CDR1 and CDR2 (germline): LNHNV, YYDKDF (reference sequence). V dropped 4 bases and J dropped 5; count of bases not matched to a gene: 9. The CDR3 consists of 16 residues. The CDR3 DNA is TGTGCCACCAGCACATCACAGGGGGTCGTGACCGGGGAGCTGTTTTTT. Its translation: CATSTSQGVVTGELFF.

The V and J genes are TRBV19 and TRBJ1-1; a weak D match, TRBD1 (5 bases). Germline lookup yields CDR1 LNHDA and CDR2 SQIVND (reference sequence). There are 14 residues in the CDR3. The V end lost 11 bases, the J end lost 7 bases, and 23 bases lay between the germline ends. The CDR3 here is CAAKGWIREGEAFF. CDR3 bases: TGTGCCGCCAAGGGTTGGATCAGGGAGGGTGAAGCTTTCTTT.

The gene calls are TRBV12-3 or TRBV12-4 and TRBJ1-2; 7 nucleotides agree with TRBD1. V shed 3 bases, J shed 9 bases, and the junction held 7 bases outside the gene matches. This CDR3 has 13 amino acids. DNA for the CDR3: TGTGCCAGCAGTTTGTTACAGGGGTATAGCTACACCTTC. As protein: CASSLLQGYSYTF.

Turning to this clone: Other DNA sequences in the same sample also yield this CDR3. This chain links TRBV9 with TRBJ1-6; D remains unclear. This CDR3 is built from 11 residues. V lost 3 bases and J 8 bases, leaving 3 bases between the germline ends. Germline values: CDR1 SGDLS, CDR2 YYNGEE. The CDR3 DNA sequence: TGTGCCAGCAGCGCCGATTCACCCCTCCACTTT. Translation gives CASSADSPLHF.

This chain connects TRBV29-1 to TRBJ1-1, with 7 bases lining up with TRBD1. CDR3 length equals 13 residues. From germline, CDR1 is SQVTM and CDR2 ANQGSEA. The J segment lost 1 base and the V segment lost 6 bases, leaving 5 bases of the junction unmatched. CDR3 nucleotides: TGCAGCGTCGCGACAGGGAAGAACACTGAAGCTTTCTTT. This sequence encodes CSVATGKNTEAFF.

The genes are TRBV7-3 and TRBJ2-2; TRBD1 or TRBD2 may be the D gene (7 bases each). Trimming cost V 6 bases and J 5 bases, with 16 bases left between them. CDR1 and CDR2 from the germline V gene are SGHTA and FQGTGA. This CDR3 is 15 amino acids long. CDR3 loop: CASRMTGRGTGELFF. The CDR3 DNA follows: TGTGCCAGCAGAATGACAGGGCGGGGGACCGGGGAGCTGTTTTTT.

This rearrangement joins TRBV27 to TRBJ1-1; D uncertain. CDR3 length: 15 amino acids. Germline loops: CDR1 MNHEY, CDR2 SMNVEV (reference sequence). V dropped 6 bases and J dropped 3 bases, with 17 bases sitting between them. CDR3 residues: CASSPWSYGDTEAFF. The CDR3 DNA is TGTGCCAGCAGCCCGTGGTCGTATGGGGACACTGAAGCTTTCTTT.

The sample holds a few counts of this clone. CDR3: CASSIGAVNQPQHF. Written as DNA, the CDR3 is TGTGCCAGTAGTATAGGGGCAGTTAATCAGCCCCAGCATTTT. This sequence joins TRBV19 and TRBJ1-5; no firm D call. Per germline, CDR1 LNHDA and CDR2 SQIVND (reference sequence). V lost 1 base and J 4 bases, leaving 8 bases between the germline ends. CDR3 length equals 14 residues.

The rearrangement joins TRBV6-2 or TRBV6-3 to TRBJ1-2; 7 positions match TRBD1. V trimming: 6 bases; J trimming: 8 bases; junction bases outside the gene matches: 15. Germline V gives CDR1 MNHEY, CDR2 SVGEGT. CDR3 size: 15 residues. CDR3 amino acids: CASSGGTVDSGGYTF. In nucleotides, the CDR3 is TGTGCCAGCAGCGGAGGGACAGTTGATTCGGGCGGCTACACCTTC.

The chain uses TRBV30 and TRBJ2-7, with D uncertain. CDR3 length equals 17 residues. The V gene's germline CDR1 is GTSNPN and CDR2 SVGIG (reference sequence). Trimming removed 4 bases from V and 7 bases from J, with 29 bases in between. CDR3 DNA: TGTGCCTGGACCCCTGGGGTAACGCTCAACGAAGTGGGGGAGCAGTACTTC. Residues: CAWTPGVTLNEVGEQYF.

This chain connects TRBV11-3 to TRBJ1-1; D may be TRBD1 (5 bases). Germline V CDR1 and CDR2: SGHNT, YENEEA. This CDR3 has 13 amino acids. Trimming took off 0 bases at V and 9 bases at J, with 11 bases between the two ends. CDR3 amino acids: CASSLDFQGKAFF. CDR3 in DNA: TGTGCCAGCAGCTTAGATTTTCAGGGAAAAGCTTTCTTT.